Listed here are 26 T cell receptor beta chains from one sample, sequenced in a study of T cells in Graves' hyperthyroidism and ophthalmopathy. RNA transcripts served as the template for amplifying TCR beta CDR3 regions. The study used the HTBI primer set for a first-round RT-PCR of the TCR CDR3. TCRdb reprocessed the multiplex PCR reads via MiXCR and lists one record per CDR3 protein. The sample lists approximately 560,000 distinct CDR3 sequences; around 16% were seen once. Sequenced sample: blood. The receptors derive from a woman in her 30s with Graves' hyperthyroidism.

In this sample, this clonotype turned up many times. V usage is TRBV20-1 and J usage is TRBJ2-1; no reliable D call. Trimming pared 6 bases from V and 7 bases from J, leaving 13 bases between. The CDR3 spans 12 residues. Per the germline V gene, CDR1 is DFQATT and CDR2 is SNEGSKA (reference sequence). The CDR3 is CSAPESGNEQFF. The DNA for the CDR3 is TGCAGTGCCCCAGAGTCCGGAAATGAGCAGTTCTTC.

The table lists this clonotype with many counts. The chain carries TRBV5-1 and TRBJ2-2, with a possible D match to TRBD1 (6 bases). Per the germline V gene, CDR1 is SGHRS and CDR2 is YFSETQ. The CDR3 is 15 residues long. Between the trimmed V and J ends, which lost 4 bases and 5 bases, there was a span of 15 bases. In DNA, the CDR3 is TGCGCCAGCAGCATTTCAGGGGTGCAGACCGGGGAGCTGTTTTTT. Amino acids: CASSISGVQTGELFF.

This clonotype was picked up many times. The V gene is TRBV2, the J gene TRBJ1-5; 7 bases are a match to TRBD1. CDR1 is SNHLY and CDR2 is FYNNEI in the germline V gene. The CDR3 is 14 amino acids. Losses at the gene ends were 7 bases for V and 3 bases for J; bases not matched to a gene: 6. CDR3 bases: TGTGCCAGCACCTCGGGACAGTCCAATCAGCCCCAGCATTTT. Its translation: CASTSGQSNQPQHF.

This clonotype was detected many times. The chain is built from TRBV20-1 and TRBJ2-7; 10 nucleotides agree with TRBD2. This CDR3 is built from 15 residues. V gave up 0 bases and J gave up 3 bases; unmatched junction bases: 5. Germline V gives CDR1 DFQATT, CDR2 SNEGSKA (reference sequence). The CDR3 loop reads CSARDLAGVRYEQYF. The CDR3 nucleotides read TGCAGTGCTAGAGATCTAGCGGGAGTCCGCTACGAGCAGTACTTC.

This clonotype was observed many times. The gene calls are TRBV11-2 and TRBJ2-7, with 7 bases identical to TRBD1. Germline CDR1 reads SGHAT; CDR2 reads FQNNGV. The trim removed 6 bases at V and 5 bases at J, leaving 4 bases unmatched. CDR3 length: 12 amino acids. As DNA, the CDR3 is TGTGCCAGCAGATATACAGGGGACGAGCAGTACTTC. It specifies CASRYTGDEQYF.

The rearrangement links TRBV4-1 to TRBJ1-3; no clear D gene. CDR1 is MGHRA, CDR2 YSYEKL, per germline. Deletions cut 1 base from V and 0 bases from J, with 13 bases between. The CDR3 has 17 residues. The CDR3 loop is CASSQASAAFSGNTIYF. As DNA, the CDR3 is TGCGCCAGCAGCCAAGCTTCGGCAGCCTTCTCTGGAAACACCATATATTTT.

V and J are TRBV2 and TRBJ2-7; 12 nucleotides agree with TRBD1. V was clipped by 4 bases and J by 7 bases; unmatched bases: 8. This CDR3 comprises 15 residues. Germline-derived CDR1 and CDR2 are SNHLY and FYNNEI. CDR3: CASSALGQGAWEQYF. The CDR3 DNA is TGTGCCAGCAGTGCCCTGGGACAGGGGGCGTGGGAGCAGTACTTC.

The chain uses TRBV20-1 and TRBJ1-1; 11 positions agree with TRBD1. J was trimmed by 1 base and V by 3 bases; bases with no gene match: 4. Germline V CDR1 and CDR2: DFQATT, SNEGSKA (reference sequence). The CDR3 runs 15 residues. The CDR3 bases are TGCAGTGCTAGCCGGACAGGGGGCCAGAACACTGAAGCTTTCTTT. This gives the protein CSASRTGGQNTEAFF.

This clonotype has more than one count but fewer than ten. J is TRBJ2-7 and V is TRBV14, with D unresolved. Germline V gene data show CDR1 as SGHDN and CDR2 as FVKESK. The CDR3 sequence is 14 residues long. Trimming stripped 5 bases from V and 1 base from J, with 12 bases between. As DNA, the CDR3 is TGTGCCAGCAGCAAGCCAGGCCTATCCTACGAGCAGTACTTC. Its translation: CASSKPGLSYEQYF.

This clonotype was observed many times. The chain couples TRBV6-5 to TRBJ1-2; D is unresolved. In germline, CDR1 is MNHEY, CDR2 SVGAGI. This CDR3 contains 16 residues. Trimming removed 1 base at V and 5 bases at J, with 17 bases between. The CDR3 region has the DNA TGTGCCAGCAGTTACTTCCGGACTGACAATGTTTATGGCTACACCTTC. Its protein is CASSYFRTDNVYGYTF.

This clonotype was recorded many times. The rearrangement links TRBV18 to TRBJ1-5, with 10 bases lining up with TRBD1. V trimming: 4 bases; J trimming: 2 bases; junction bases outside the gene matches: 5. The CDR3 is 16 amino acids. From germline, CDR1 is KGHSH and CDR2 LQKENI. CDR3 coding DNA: TGTGCCAGCTCACGTGCGGACAGGGGGGGCAATCAGCCCCAGCATTTT. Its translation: CASSRADRGGNQPQHF.

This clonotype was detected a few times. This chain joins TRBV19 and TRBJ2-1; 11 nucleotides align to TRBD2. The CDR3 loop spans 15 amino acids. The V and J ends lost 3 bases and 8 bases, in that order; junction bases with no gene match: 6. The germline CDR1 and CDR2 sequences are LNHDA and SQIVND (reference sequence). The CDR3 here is CASSISSGRFDEQFF. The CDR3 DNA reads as TGTGCCAGTAGTATCTCTAGCGGGAGGTTTGATGAGCAGTTCTTC. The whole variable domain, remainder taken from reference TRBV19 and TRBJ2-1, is DGGITQSPKYLFRKEGQNVTLSCEQNLNHDAMYWYRQDPGQGLRLIYYSQIVNDFQKGDIAEGYSVSREKKESFPLTVTSAQKNPTAFYLCASSISSGRFDEQFFGPGTRLTVL.

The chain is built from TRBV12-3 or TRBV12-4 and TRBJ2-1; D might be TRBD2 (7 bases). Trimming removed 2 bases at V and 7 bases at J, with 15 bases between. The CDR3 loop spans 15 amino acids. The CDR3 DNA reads TGTGCCAGCAGTTTAAGGGGGAGGGCCAAAAATGAGCAGTTCTTC. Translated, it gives CASSLRGRAKNEQFF.

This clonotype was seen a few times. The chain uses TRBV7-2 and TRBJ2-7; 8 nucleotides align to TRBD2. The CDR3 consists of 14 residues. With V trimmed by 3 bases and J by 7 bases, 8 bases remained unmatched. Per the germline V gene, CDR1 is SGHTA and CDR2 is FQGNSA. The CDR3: CASSFISGSEEQYF. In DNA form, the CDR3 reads TGTGCCAGCAGCTTTATCAGCGGGAGTGAGGAGCAGTACTTC.

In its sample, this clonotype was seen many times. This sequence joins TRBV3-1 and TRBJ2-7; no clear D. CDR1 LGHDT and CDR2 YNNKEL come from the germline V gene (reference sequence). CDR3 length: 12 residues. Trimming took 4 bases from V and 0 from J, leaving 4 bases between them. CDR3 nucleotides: TGTGCCAGCAGCCGCGTCTCCTACGAGCAGTACTTC. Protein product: CASSRVSYEQYF.

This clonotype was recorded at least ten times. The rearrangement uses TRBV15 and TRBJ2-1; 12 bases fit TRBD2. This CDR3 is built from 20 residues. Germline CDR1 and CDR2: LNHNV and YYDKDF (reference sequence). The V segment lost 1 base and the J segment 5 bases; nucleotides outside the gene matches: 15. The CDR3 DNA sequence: TGTGCCACCAGCAGAGGAACCTTAGGGCTAGCGGGAGGGCAGGACAATGAGCAGTTCTTC. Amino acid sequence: CATSRGTLGLAGGQDNEQFF.

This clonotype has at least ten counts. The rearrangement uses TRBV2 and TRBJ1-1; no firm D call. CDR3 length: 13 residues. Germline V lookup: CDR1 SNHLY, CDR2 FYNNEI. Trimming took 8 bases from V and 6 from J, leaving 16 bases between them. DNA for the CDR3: TGTGCCAGCTGGGCGAATCCGGGGTCTGAAGCTTTCTTT. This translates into CASWANPGSEAFF.

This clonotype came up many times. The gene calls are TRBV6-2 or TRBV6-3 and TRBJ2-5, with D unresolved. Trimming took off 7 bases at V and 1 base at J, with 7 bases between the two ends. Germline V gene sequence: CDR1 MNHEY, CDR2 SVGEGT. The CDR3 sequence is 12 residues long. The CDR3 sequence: CASNEPQETQYF. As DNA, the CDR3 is TGTGCCAGCAACGAACCCCAAGAGACCCAGTACTTC.

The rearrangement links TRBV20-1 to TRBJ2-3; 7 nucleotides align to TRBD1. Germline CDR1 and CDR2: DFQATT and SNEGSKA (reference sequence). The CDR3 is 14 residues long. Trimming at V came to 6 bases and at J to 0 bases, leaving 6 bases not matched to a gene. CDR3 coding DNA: TGCAGTGCAATACAGGGGTCGAGCACAGATACGCAGTATTTT. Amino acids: CSAIQGSSTDTQYF.

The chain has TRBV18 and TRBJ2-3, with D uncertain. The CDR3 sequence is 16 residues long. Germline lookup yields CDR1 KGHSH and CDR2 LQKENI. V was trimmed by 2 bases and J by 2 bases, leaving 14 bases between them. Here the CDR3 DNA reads TGTGCCAGCTCACCAAATCCTAGTCTTGTCACAGATACGCAGTATTTT. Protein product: CASSPNPSLVTDTQYF.

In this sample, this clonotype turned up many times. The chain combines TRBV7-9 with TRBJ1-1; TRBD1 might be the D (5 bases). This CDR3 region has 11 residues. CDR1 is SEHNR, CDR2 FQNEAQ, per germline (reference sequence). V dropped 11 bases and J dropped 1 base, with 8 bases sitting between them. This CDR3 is CALRENTEAFF. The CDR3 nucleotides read TGTGCCCTCAGGGAGAACACTGAAGCTTTCTTT.

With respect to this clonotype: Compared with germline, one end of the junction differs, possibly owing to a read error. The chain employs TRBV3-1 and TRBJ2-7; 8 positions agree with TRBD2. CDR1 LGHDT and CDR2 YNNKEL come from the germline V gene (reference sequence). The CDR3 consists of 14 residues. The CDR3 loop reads CASGQAGAVGEQYF. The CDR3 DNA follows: TGTGCCAGCGGCCAAGCGGGGGCGGTCGGCGAGCAGTACTTC.

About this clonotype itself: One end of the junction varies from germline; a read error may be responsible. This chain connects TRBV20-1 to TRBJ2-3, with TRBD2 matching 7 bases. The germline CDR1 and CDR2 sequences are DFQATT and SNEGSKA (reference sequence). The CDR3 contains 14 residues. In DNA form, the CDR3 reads TGCAGTTCGAGTCGGGGGGTCAGCACCGATACGCAGTATTTT. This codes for CSSSRGVSTDTQYF.

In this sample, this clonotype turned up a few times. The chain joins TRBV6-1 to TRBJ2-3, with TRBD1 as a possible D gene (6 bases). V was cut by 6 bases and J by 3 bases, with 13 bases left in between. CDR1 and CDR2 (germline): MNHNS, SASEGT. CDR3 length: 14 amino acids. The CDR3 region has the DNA TGTGCCAGCAGCCAGGGGTGGGGGACAGATACGCAGTATTTT. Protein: CASSQGWGTDTQYF.

In DNA, the CDR3 is TGTGCCAGCACTACGGCTATCAGAAGAGCGGGGGACAATGAGCAGTTCTTC. Translating it yields CASTTAIRRAGDNEQFF. V gene TRBV6-1 combines with J gene TRBJ2-1; the match to TRBD2 covers 8 bases. Germline CDR1 MNHNS, CDR2 SASEGT. This CDR3 is 17 amino acids long. After removal of 7 bases from V and 5 bases from J, the junction contained 16 bases not matched to a gene.

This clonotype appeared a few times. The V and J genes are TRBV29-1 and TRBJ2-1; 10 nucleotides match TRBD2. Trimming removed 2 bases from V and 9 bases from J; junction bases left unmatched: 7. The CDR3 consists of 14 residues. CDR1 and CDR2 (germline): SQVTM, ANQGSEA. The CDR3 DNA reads TGCAGCGTTGAAACGCTAGCGGGAGAGAGTGAGCAGTTCTTC. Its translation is CSVETLAGESEQFF.